The rows below give T cell receptor beta chains drawn from one sample of a study of glioma-infiltrating T cells. TCRdb passed the multiplex PCR reads through MiXCR, listing each CDR3 protein once. The table has 44,000 or so distinct CDR3 sequences, around 20% seen once. The sequenced sample consisted of glioma tissue, nonneoplastic brain tissue, or PBMCs (not recorded which). These receptors were taken from a human donor with low-grade glioma or glioblastoma, undergoing nonglioma brain surgery, or in good health (not recorded which). CDR3s include the opening cysteine and the closing phenylalanine or tryptophan. The D gene is left open where the match is weak. Only some rows state a clone size, as once, few, many or a class for expanded clones.

j_call: TRBJ1-6
v_call: TRBV20-1
cdr3_length: 14
clone_size: many
d_call: .
cdr3_nt: TGCAGTGCTAGAGATCTAGGGATTAATTCACCCCTCCACTTT
cdr3_aa: CSARDLGINSPLHF

j_call: TRBJ1-5
v_call: TRBV5-1
cdr3_length: 17
clone_size: many
d_call: .
cdr3_nt: TGCGCCAGCAGCTTCGAACCCAGTACAGGGAAAGGGCAGCCCCAGCATTTT
cdr3_aa: CASSFEPSTGKGQPQHF

j_call: TRBJ2-5
v_call: TRBV27
cdr3_length: 17
clone_size: many
d_call: TRBD1
cdr3_nt: TGTGCCAGCAGTCCCGGGACAGGGAAAATAAATCAAGAGACCCAGTACTTC
cdr3_aa: CASSPGTGKINQETQYF

j_call: TRBJ1-6
v_call: TRBV9
cdr3_length: 14
clone_size: many
d_call: .
cdr3_nt: TGTGCCAGCAGCGTAGGTGACGGCACTTCACCCCTCCACTTT
cdr3_aa: CASSVGDGTSPLHF

j_call: TRBJ2-7
v_call: TRBV10-3
cdr3_length: 14
clone_size: few
d_call: TRBD1
cdr3_nt: TGTGCCATCACTCCGGGACAGTCTCGCAGCGAGCAGTACTTC
cdr3_aa: CAITPGQSRSEQYF

j_call: TRBJ1-5
v_call: TRBV6-1
cdr3_length: 12
clone_size: medium-sized
d_call: .
cdr3_nt: TGTGCCAGCAGTGCGGAGGTTACGGCCCAGCATTTT
cdr3_aa: CASSAEVTAQHF

j_call: TRBJ1-2
v_call: TRBV20-1
cdr3_length: 12
clone_size: medium-sized
d_call: TRBD1
cdr3_nt: TGCAGTGCCGTACAGGGGGCAGCTGGCTACACCTTC
cdr3_aa: CSAVQGAAGYTF

j_call: TRBJ2-1
v_call: TRBV20-1
cdr3_length: 16
clone_size: many
d_call: TRBD2
cdr3_nt: TGCAGTGCGGGCACTAGCGGGAGGAGGTCCTACAATGAGCAGTTCTTC
cdr3_aa: CSAGTSGRRSYNEQFF

j_call: TRBJ2-5
v_call: TRBV12-3/TRBV12-4
cdr3_length: 15
clone_size: many
d_call: .
cdr3_nt: TGTGCCAGCAGTCAAACCCGACAGTTGCAAGAGACCCAGTACTTC
cdr3_aa: CASSQTRQLQETQYF

j_call: TRBJ2-5
v_call: TRBV11-2
cdr3_length: 14
clone_size: many
d_call: .
cdr3_nt: TGTGCCAGCAGCTTAGGGGGGGGCATGGGGACCCAGTACTTC
cdr3_aa: CASSLGGGMGTQYF

j_call: TRBJ2-1
v_call: TRBV24-1
cdr3_length: 15
clone_size: .
d_call: .
cdr3_nt: TGTGCCACCAGTGATGCGGGACAAGGAGGTTATGAGCGGTTCTTC
cdr3_aa: CATSDAGQGGYERFF

j_call: TRBJ1-1
v_call: TRBV5-1
cdr3_length: 15
clone_size: .
d_call: .
cdr3_nt: TGCGCCAGCAGTTTAAGGACGCCCATGAACACTGGAGCTTTCTTT
cdr3_aa: CASSLRTPMNTGAFF

j_call: TRBJ1-1
v_call: TRBV15
cdr3_length: 14
clone_size: many
d_call: .
cdr3_nt: TGTGCCACCAGCACCCACCCCGACAGTACTGAAGCTTTCTTT
cdr3_aa: CATSTHPDSTEAFF

j_call: TRBJ2-1
v_call: TRBV3-1
cdr3_length: 18
clone_size: many
d_call: .
cdr3_nt: TGTGCCAGCAGCCAAGATCAGCGGGCCGGTAGCTCCTACAATGAGCAGTTCTTC
cdr3_aa: CASSQDQRAGSSYNEQFF

j_call: TRBJ2-5
v_call: TRBV28
cdr3_length: 15
clone_size: many
d_call: TRBD1
cdr3_nt: TGTGCCAGCAGTTCGGACAGGGATTCGCAAGAGACCCAGTACTTC
cdr3_aa: CASSSDRDSQETQYF

j_call: TRBJ2-5
v_call: TRBV30
cdr3_length: 13
clone_size: .
d_call: .
cdr3_nt: TGTGCCCATTCGGCCGTGGGAGAGGAGACCCAGTACTTC
cdr3_aa: CAHSAVGEETQYF

j_call: TRBJ2-1
v_call: TRBV4-3
cdr3_length: 13
clone_size: many
d_call: .
cdr3_nt: TGCGCCAGCAGCCAATCGCGGAACAATGAGCAGTTCTTC
cdr3_aa: CASSQSRNNEQFF

j_call: TRBJ1-2
v_call: TRBV2
cdr3_length: 13
clone_size: many
d_call: .
cdr3_nt: TGTGCCAGCATCCCTACCGAGATGGATGGCTACACCTTC
cdr3_aa: CASIPTEMDGYTF

j_call: TRBJ2-5
v_call: TRBV20-1
cdr3_length: 14
clone_size: many
d_call: .
cdr3_nt: TGCAGTGCAAACGGTCCGGGGTTGGAGGAGACCCAGTACTTC
cdr3_aa: CSANGPGLEETQYF

j_call: TRBJ2-1
v_call: TRBV12-3/TRBV12-4
cdr3_length: 12
clone_size: many
d_call: .
cdr3_nt: TGTGCCAGCAGCCCTAGGACCAATGAGCAGTTCTTC
cdr3_aa: CASSPRTNEQFF

j_call: TRBJ1-1
v_call: TRBV20-1
cdr3_length: 13
clone_size: medium-sized
d_call: .
cdr3_nt: TGCAGTGTCCTGGACAGCGGTAACACTGAAGCTTTCTTT
cdr3_aa: CSVLDSGNTEAFF

j_call: TRBJ1-1
v_call: TRBV4-1
cdr3_length: 15
clone_size: many
d_call: .
cdr3_nt: TGCGCCAGCAGCCAAGCACCAGGGGAGGGCACTGAAGCTTTCTTT
cdr3_aa: CASSQAPGEGTEAFF

j_call: TRBJ2-3
v_call: TRBV2
cdr3_length: 14
clone_size: many
d_call: .
cdr3_nt: TGTGCCATCCCGGGAGAGGGGCGGGCAGATACGCAGTATTTT
cdr3_aa: CAIPGEGRADTQYF

j_call: TRBJ1-1
v_call: TRBV7-9
cdr3_length: 14
clone_size: few
d_call: TRBD1
cdr3_nt: TGTGCCAGCAGCTTACATACCGGGACAGCTGAAGCTTTCTTT
cdr3_aa: CASSLHTGTAEAFF

j_call: TRBJ2-2
v_call: TRBV7-9
cdr3_length: 14
clone_size: few
d_call: .
cdr3_nt: TGTGCCAGCAGCCCACCGCCAGCCACCGGGGAGCTGTTTTTT
cdr3_aa: CASSPPPATGELFF

j_call: TRBJ2-7
v_call: TRBV4-1
cdr3_length: 16
clone_size: many
d_call: TRBD1
cdr3_nt: TGCGCCAGCAGCCAACACGCAGGGGGCGCGACCTACGAGCAGTACTTC
cdr3_aa: CASSQHAGGATYEQYF

j_call: TRBJ2-5
v_call: TRBV4-2
cdr3_length: 12
clone_size: many
d_call: .
cdr3_nt: TGTGCCAGCAGCCAACCTGGGGAGACCCAGTACTTC
cdr3_aa: CASSQPGETQYF

j_call: TRBJ2-3
v_call: TRBV5-1
cdr3_length: 14
clone_size: .
d_call: TRBD2
cdr3_nt: TGCGCCAGCAGGACGGGAGGGGCGACAGATACGCAGTATTTT
cdr3_aa: CASRTGGATDTQYF

j_call: TRBJ1-2
v_call: TRBV5-4
cdr3_length: 12
clone_size: many
d_call: TRBD1
cdr3_nt: TGTGCCAGCAGCCCCGACAGGGATGGCTACACCTTC
cdr3_aa: CASSPDRDGYTF

j_call: TRBJ2-5
v_call: TRBV5-4
cdr3_length: 17
clone_size: .
d_call: .
cdr3_nt: TGTGCCAGCAGTCCTTTGACAGGCCCCGGGTACCAAGAGACCCAGTACTTC
cdr3_aa: CASSPLTGPGYQETQYF

j_call: TRBJ2-6
v_call: TRBV27
cdr3_length: 16
clone_size: once
d_call: .
cdr3_nt: TGTGCCAGCAGTCCATGGATCCCTCAAGGGGCCAACGTCCTGACTTTC
cdr3_aa: CASSPWIPQGANVLTF

j_call: TRBJ2-3
v_call: TRBV6-1
cdr3_length: 16
clone_size: many
d_call: TRBD1
cdr3_nt: TGTGCCAGCAGAAGGACAGGAAGAACTAGCACAGATACGCAGTATTTT
cdr3_aa: CASRRTGRTSTDTQYF

j_call: TRBJ1-2
v_call: TRBV12-3/TRBV12-4
cdr3_length: 13
clone_size: many
d_call: .
cdr3_nt: TGTGCCAGCAGTTTGGGGGCTAACTATGGCTACACCTTC
cdr3_aa: CASSLGANYGYTF

j_call: TRBJ1-5
v_call: TRBV12-3/TRBV12-4
cdr3_length: 18
clone_size: .
d_call: TRBD1
cdr3_nt: TGTGCCAGCAGCGAAGACAGGGGGGGATATAGGAGCAATCAGCCCCAGCATTTT
cdr3_aa: CASSEDRGGYRSNQPQHF

j_call: TRBJ1-1
v_call: TRBV29-1
cdr3_length: 13
clone_size: many
d_call: .
cdr3_nt: TGCAGCGTTTCTACAGGGATCGGGACTGAAGCTTTCTTT
cdr3_aa: CSVSTGIGTEAFF

j_call: TRBJ2-7
v_call: TRBV14
cdr3_length: 15
clone_size: .
d_call: .
cdr3_nt: TGTGCCAGCAGCCAAGATGGATTTAGGACTGGAGAGCAGTACTTC
cdr3_aa: CASSQDGFRTGEQYF

j_call: TRBJ2-1
v_call: TRBV2
cdr3_length: 13
clone_size: many
d_call: .
cdr3_nt: TGTGCCATCGTAAGGGGCTCCTACAATGAGCAGTTCTTC
cdr3_aa: CAIVRGSYNEQFF

j_call: TRBJ2-3
v_call: TRBV9
cdr3_length: 16
clone_size: many
d_call: TRBD2
cdr3_nt: TGTGCCAGCAGCGCAACGACCGGGACTACCACAGATACGCAGTATTTT
cdr3_aa: CASSATTGTTTDTQYF